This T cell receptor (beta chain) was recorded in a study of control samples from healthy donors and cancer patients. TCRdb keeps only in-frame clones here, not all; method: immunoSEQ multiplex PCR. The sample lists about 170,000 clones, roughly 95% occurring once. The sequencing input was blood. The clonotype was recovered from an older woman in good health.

The CDR3 DNA follows: TGTGCCAGCAGCCGAGGGACAGCGGGGGAGGGAAACACCATATATTTT. This sequence encodes CASSRGTAGEGNTIYF. This sequence joins TRBV7-8 and TRBJ1-3; 7 nucleotides agree with TRBD1. Per the germline V gene, CDR1 is SGHVS and CDR2 is FQNEAQ. V lost 5 bases, J lost 4 bases, and 11 bases stayed unmatched. The CDR3 runs 16 residues.